This passage covers 14 T cell receptor beta chains from one sample sequenced in a study of shared clonotypes between healthy human individuals. The naive CD8 fraction comprised CD45RO-negative cells positively selected for CCR7 and excluded terminally differentiated effector memory CD45RA+ cells. TCRdb's copy holds only in-frame clones and misses some; the assay was immunoSEQ multiplex PCR. The data show a few million clones, 93% seen once. The specimen sequenced was naive CD8+ T cells from PBMCs. All receptors come from a man aged 18 to 29 in good health. Some clones in this sample may be carry-over from other donors' samples.

The V call is TRBV6-5, the J call TRBJ1-5; the D gene is possibly TRBD1 (6 bases). Deletions cut 2 bases from V and 7 bases from J, with 12 bases between. CDR3 length: 14 amino acids. Germline V lookup: CDR1 MNHEY, CDR2 SVGAGI. The CDR3 DNA reads as TGTGCCAGCAGTTACACCTGGGACACACAGCCCCAGCATTTT. Translating it yields CASSYTWDTQPQHF.

V gene TRBV18 combines with J gene TRBJ2-7, with D perhaps TRBD1 (5 bases). The CDR3 sequence is 13 residues long. V was clipped by 6 bases and J by 0 bases, with 9 bases between them. Germline-derived CDR1 and CDR2 are KGHSH and LQKENI. The CDR3 sequence: CASSIDSSYEQYF. The DNA of the CDR3 is TGTGCCAGCTCTATCGACAGCTCCTACGAGCAGTACTTC.

The chain recombines TRBV28 with TRBJ1-1; D is uncertain. The CDR3 consists of 13 residues. Per germline, CDR1 MDHEN and CDR2 SYDVKM. Trimming stripped 2 bases from V and 5 bases from J, with 9 bases between. The DNA of the CDR3 is TGTGCCAGCAGTTTAATGGCCTATACTGAAGCTTTCTTT. This encodes CASSLMAYTEAFF.

This chain links TRBV6-6 with TRBJ2-4; possibly TRBD1 or TRBD2 for D (5 bases each). This CDR3 has 15 residues. Germline V CDR1 and CDR2: MNHNY, SVGAGI (reference sequence). Trimming pared 6 bases from V and 1 base from J, leaving 13 bases between. The CDR3 DNA sequence: TGTGCCAGCAGGGACTCACAGGAGGCCAAAAACATTCAGTACTTC. It encodes CASRDSQEAKNIQYF.

The sample holds one count of this clone. This chain connects TRBV28 to TRBJ2-7; D might be TRBD2 (6 bases). V lost 6 bases and J 0 bases, leaving 15 bases between the germline ends. The germline CDR1 and CDR2 sequences are MDHEN and SYDVKM. CDR3 size: 15 residues. The CDR3 here is CASSFGDGSSYEQYF. CDR3 nucleotides: TGTGCCAGCAGCTTCGGGGACGGGAGCTCCTACGAGCAGTACTTC.

The chain couples TRBV6-5 to TRBJ1-6; the D is unclear. In germline, CDR1 is MNHEY, CDR2 SVGAGI. The length of the CDR3 is 14 residues. V lost 1 base and J lost 8, with 9 bases in between. This chain's CDR3 is CASSYYRAHSPLHF. In DNA form, the CDR3 reads TGTGCCAGCAGTTACTATAGGGCCCATTCACCCCTCCACTTT.

The count of this clone is one. The genes are TRBV30 and TRBJ1-6, with a weak D call TRBD1 (5 bases). The CDR3 has 13 amino acids. Germline V gene data show CDR1 as GTSNPN and CDR2 as SVGIG (reference sequence). V was pared by 5 bases and J by 5 bases, with 10 bases between. CDR3 bases: TGTGCCTGGGCGGACACCGATAATTCACCCCTCCACTTT. Protein product: CAWADTDNSPLHF. The full variable domain, its missing parts supplied by reference TRBV30 and TRBJ1-6, is SQTIHQWPATLVQPVGSPLSLECTVEGTSNPNLYWYRQAAGRGLQLLFYSVGIGQISSEVPQNLSASRPQDRQFILSSKKLLLSDSGFYLCAWADTDNSPLHFGNGTRLTVT.

This rearrangement joins TRBV25-1 to TRBJ2-2; 10 bases fit TRBD2. The CDR3 consists of 15 residues. Germline V CDR1 and CDR2: MGHDK, SYGVNS. V was clipped by 4 bases and J by 5 bases; unmatched bases: 4. The CDR3 DNA reads TGTGCCAGCAGTGGGCTAGCGGGAGTTACCGGGGAGCTGTTTTTT. Protein product: CASSGLAGVTGELFF.

V gene TRBV27 combines with J gene TRBJ2-7; 9 nucleotides line up with TRBD1. This CDR3 contains 16 residues. Germline V gene sequence: CDR1 MNHEY, CDR2 SMNVEV (reference sequence). V gave up 2 bases and J gave up 2 bases; unmatched junction bases: 7. The CDR3 DNA reads TGTGCCAGCAGTTTAGGGAGGACAGGGGCCCCCTACGAGCAGTACTTC. Amino acids: CASSLGRTGAPYEQYF.

The genes are TRBV2 and TRBJ2-2; the D gene is possibly TRBD2 (5 bases). This CDR3 is 18 amino acids long. Germline assignment: CDR1 SNHLY and CDR2 FYNNEI. V gave up 3 bases and J gave up 0 bases, with 17 bases separating them. The CDR3 protein is CASSDPEPGETNTGELFF. In DNA, the CDR3 is TGTGCCAGCAGTGACCCGGAGCCCGGGGAAACGAACACCGGGGAGCTGTTTTTT.

The genes are TRBV11-2 and TRBJ2-7, with D maybe TRBD2 (5 bases). CDR1 is SGHAT, CDR2 FQNNGV, per germline. CDR3 length: 15 amino acids. V dropped 1 base and J dropped 4 bases, with 14 bases sitting between them. The CDR3 loop reads CASSLAALGEYEQYF. CDR3 DNA: TGTGCCAGCAGCTTAGCTGCACTAGGAGAGTACGAGCAGTACTTC. Variable domain in full (rest from reference TRBV11-2 and TRBJ2-7): EAGVAQSPRYKIIEKRQSVAFWCNPISGHATLYWYQQILGQGPKLLIQFQNNGVVDDSQLPKDRFSAERLKGVDSTLKIQPAKLEDSAVYLCASSLAALGEYEQYFGPGTRLTVT.

Concerning this clone itself: Other DNA variants within this sample encode the same CDR3. Here the CDR3 reads CASSLDRGYEQYF. The CDR3 bases are TGTGCCAGCAGCTTAGACAGGGGTTACGAGCAGTACTTC. This chain connects TRBV7-3 to TRBJ2-7, with 8 bases lining up with TRBD1. This CDR3 is 13 amino acids long. The V gene's germline CDR1 is SGHTA and CDR2 FQGTGA. V lost 2 bases to trimming and J lost 4 bases; unmatched junction nucleotides: 1. The full variable domain, its missing parts supplied by reference TRBV7-3 and TRBJ2-7, is GAGVSQTPSNKVTEKGKYVELRCDPISGHTALYWYRQSLGQGPEFLIYFQGTGAADDSGLPNDRFFAVRPEGSVSTLKIQRTERGDSAVYLCASSLDRGYEQYFGPGTRLTVT.

V gene TRBV4-1 combines with J gene TRBJ2-7, with D possibly called TRBD1 or TRBD2 (5 bases each). The CDR3 is 14 amino acids. Germline CDR1 and CDR2: MGHRA and YSYEKL. Trimming removed 1 base at V and 2 bases at J, with 9 bases between. Written as DNA, the CDR3 is TGCGCCAGCAGCCAAGGGGGGATCCCCTACGAGCAGTACTTC. This encodes CASSQGGIPYEQYF.

The chain recombines TRBV7-8 with TRBJ2-1, with D possibly being TRBD2 (5 bases). Germline values: CDR1 SGHVS, CDR2 FQNEAQ. CDR3 size: 16 residues. Trimming cost V 5 bases and J 5 bases, with 19 bases left between them. CDR3 residues: CASSALRGPYNNEQFF. The CDR3, as DNA: TGTGCCAGCAGCGCCCTGAGAGGGCCGTACAACAATGAGCAGTTCTTC.